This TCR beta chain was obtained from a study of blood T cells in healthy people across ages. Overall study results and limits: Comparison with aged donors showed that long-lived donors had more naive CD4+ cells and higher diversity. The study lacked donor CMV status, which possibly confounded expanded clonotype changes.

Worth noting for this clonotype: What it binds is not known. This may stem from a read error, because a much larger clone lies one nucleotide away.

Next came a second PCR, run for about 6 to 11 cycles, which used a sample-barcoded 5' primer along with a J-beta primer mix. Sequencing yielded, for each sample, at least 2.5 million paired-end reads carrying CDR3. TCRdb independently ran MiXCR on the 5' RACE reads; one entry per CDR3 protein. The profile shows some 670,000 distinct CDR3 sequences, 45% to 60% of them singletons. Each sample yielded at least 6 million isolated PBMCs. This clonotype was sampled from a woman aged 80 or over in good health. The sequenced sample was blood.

CDR3 DNA: TGTGCCAGCAGCTCCGGATCAGCTGGGGCCAACGTCCTGATTTTC. Residues: CASSSGSAGANVLIF. The chain uses TRBV7-9 and TRBJ2-6; a weak D match, TRBD1 (5 bases). The germline gives CDR1 SEHNR, CDR2 FQNEAQ (reference sequence). This CDR3 has 15 amino acids.